The source of this T cell receptor beta chain is a study of blood T cell repertoires in COVID-19. In the study overall: Whether acute or convalescent, the COVID-19 samples came from the United States, Italy and Spain.

In the original analysis: The assay estimated nucleated cells by amplifying reference gene primers. The assay was immunoSEQ multiplex PCR, and TCRdb's table has in-frame clones only and misses some. Clone size and V and J calls were adopted from that table, with D and trimming inferred from the DNA. This table holds 160,000 or so clones, more than 65% found once. The V gene lost 3 bases and the J gene lost 2 bases, with 7 bases spanning the gap. The CDR3 loop spans 13 amino acids. Comment on this clone: Distinct nucleotide sequences in the sample also encode this CDR3.

V gene TRBV12-3 or TRBV12-4 combines with J gene TRBJ1-1; D is perhaps TRBD1 (5 bases). The clonotype originates from a woman older than 75 with acute or convalescent COVID-19. The specimen sequenced was peripheral blood. The CDR3, as DNA: TGTGCCAGCAGTTTGCAGGGAAACACTGAAGCTTTCTTT. Translation gives CASSLQGNTEAFF.